This T cell receptor (beta chain) comes out of a study of cytomegalovirus exposure and HLA in healthy donors listed by TCRdb under 2017. Study-level background: In an earlier analysis of roughly 500 of the donors, approximately 260 Gb of sequence data and just under 120 million unique TCR beta sequences from roughly 180 million T cells were reported. The study profiled the T cell repertoires of about 640 subjects by immunosequencing and related them to cytomegalovirus serostatus. Rather than using new phenotypic data, the later analysis identified candidate immune exposures from TCR beta sequences and from how often those sequences occurred across donors. A later genetic analysis took genome-wide SNP genotypes for about three fifths of the 666 donors and used that subset as a discovery cohort. Every repertoire in the discovery cohort had been generated on one and the same sequencing platform. Of the 350 to 400 genotyped donors, approximately 83% fell in the genetic ancestry cluster associated with self-reported Caucasian donors. In an earlier analysis of a few hundred of the donors, high-throughput TCR beta sequencing was used to judge whether each TCR beta V gene segment behaved as functional or pseudogenic. The study aimed to test whether cataloging public T cell receptors could reveal signatures of past pathogen exposure. Class I and class II HLA loci were covered by the typing at four-digit resolution. Typing coverage varied by locus: about 620-640 donors for A, B, C, DRB1 and DQB1; 500 to 550 for DQA1; approximately 570 for DPA1; roughly 450 for DPB1. Donor age, sex, ethnicity and CMV serostatus were compiled together with the repertoire data. Along with the approximately 700-subject first cohort, a separate validation cohort of some 130 different subjects was used. Among a few hundred genotyped donors of the cohort, an average of about 240,000 unique TCR beta nucleotide sequences were sequenced per donor, approximately 20% of them non-productive. About 310 gigabases of sequencing data and 80 million or so unique TCR sequences were included in an early release covering 550 to 650 HLA-typed donors. A handful of DR-DQ haplotypes were handled as single units for association and clustering because linkage in the cohort was strong. To study patterns of TCR occurrence, a later analysis re-analyzed previously published TCR beta repertoires from 666 donors and added high-resolution HLA genotyping. To predict cytomegalovirus infection status, the study brought together high-throughput TCR immunosequencing, statistical association of individual TCRs with disease status, and machine learning. The investigation overall reported the following: In a later analysis, HLA-associated TCR beta chains were found to be more clonally expanded and to have lower generation probabilities than equally common non-associated chains. The earlier analysis of almost 600 of the donors excluded fewer than 20 rarely observed V segments, including chromosome 9 orphons, because counts were too low. Some IMGT-functional V segments, including TRBV6-2 and TRBV6-3, could not be distinguished by the 87-base-pair reads and were therefore excluded. Because HLA typing was missing for some donors at each locus, association tests included only the typed subset. Roughly uniform sequencing depth across donors was assumed in presence/absence analyses, although this assumption may not hold. The authors suggested that the approach could potentially be generalized to other disease states and immunological phenotypes. A further reported finding was that TCR beta sequences accurately predicted the HLA-A and HLA-B alleles for most subjects in the first cohort. Immune exposure information for the cohort was limited to CMV serostatus. A later analysis found that most CMV-associated TCR beta chains appeared HLA-restricted, with HLA associations seemingly driven largely by CMV exposure. In the study, roughly 160 TCR beta chains were listed as associated with cytomegalovirus. In vitro tests confirmed that a few of the cytomegalovirus-associated TCR beta chains recognize cytomegalovirus antigens. The sequencing pipeline was judged likely to have produced a cluster of highly shared sequence variants as a technical artifact. Compared with the 666-donor mean, donors in an Asian-associated ancestry cluster had fewer N-insertions in productive TCRs, according to a later genetic analysis. In an earlier analysis of approximately 590 of the donors, most TCR beta V segments appeared in productive rearrangements about 87% or about 30% of the time, broadly matching IMGT annotations. Most TCR sequences were seen in very few donors, while some public TCRs were found in many individuals. In a later analysis, TCR association rates were found to vary across HLA loci, with the most associated TCRs seen for DRB1 alleles and the fewest for HLA-C alleles. According to a later analysis, parvovirus B19, influenza, CMV and Epstein-Barr virus appeared linked to several top co-occurrence clusters. In a later genetic analysis, a missense DCLRE1C variant was associated with V-gene and J-gene trimming of TCR beta chains, and the association was replicated in an independent cohort. Linkage disequilibrium might explain the correlated functional status among segregating V segments, but an unknown experimental factor could not be ruled out. A later analysis associated 16,951 TCR beta sequences with specific HLA alleles at a false discovery rate of 0.05. In this cohort, only TCR beta chains were sequenced, and detectable features were limited by the absence of alpha or paired-chain data. The classifier was reported to diagnose cytomegalovirus status with high specificity and sensitivity in both the original and validation cohorts. When HLA alleles, especially DR and DQ, strongly co-occurred, attributing TCR associations to individual alleles was difficult.

This clone has just a few counts. There is no known antigen for this receptor. Per-base qualities were not stored, and no clone one base away is much larger. The library was produced with the immunoSEQ multiplex PCR assay. A mixture of 60 forward primers for TCR Vbeta segments and 13 reverse primers for TCR Jbeta segments was used in the multiplex PCR. The CDR3 region of rearranged TCR beta genes was amplified from genomic DNA with a multiplex PCR assay. The amplified TCR beta libraries were sequenced on the Illumina HiSeq System as 87-base-pair reads. The authors' analysis ran thus. A later analysis tallied around 87 million unique TCR beta chains across the 660 or so repertoires, and about 10 million of those chains were shared by two or more donors. Raw reads were error-corrected and collapsed into unique sequences by a nearest-neighbor algorithm in which closely related sequences were merged to remove PCR and sequencing errors. To assign V, D and J gene segments, CDR3 sequences were aligned to IMGT reference sequences. For a sequence to be retained, a match of at least six nucleotides was required to both a V gene segment and a J gene segment. A rearrangement was called productive if the CDR3 had no stop codons and remained in frame with V and J, and every other rearrangement was called non-productive. Following IMGT convention, CDR3 was defined as the stretch from the second conserved V-encoded cysteine to the conserved J-encoded phenylalanine. Sequences without an unambiguous match to a single V gene segment were excluded from the earlier analysis of about 600 of the donors. An earlier analysis of several hundred of the donors called V segments functional above 56.7% productive rearrangements and segregating when the between-donor standard deviation exceeded 5%. A statistical classification framework was built for diagnosing cytomegalovirus status from the catalog of TCR beta chain sequences. In a later analysis, V and J genes were assigned by comparing TCR nucleotide sequences against IMGT/GENE-DB human TR gene sequences. A later analysis assigned CDR3 sequences and most-parsimonious VDJ recombination scenarios with the TCRdist pipeline. In a later analysis, each TCR beta chain was defined by its CDR3 amino acid sequence together with its V-gene family, and reads lacking a unique V-gene family were excluded. As a way to deal with suspected cross-contamination and a sequencing artifact, a later analysis dropped 450 to 600 nucleotide sequences that were highly shared and had low generation probability. For each public chain, a later analysis derived a clonal expansion index from normalized ranks of inferred template counts within each repertoire. Generation probabilities in a later analysis came from a VDJ recombination model fitted to out-of-frame rearrangements, and those results were checked against IGoR. A later analysis scored TCR-TCR, TCR-HLA and TCR-CMV co-occurrence with hypergeometric tests, applying a repertoire-size bias correction to TCR pairs. False discovery rates were estimated in a later analysis by permuting HLA or CMV assignments 20 times. In a later analysis, co-occurring TCRs were grouped using DBSCAN, with TCRdist sequence similarity added in when clustering inside HLA-allele-positive subsets. Repertoires with fewer than 30,000 or more than 120,000 public chains, plus five repertoires with anomalous nucleotide sharing, were excluded from co-occurrence clustering. TCRdb carries this immuneACCESS record with in-frame sequences only. Its versions omit some clonotypes, under half of them owing to an unresolved V gene in the studies checked, with the rest unexplained. V and J calls and clone size are copied from that table; D and trimming were computed from the DNA. Counted in this sample were 100,000 or so clones; around 76% of them appeared once. Together, the top ten hold under 5% of the sample.

In total, over 600 healthy bone marrow donors made up the cohort. All cohort members were sampled while nominally healthy, although unrecorded immune exposures were likely present. The donor tested CMV seropositive and was one of the 289 seropositive cohort members. Every donor gave a peripheral blood sample, and the peripheral blood mononuclear cells from that sample were used for TCR beta sequencing. The Qiagen DNeasy Blood Extraction Kit was used to extract genomic DNA from the blood cell samples. Including the terminal cysteine and phenylalanine, the CDR3 comprises 21 residues. Only CDR3 DNA remains: 63 bases, in frame from the first base. CDR1 and CDR2 are drawn from the germline V gene (reference sequence): LNHDA, SQIVND. At the junction V is shortened by 5 bases and J by 2 bases; bases outside the gene matches: 20.

Sequenced sample: PBMCs. The chain is encoded by TRBV19 joined to TRBJ1-4; the junction holds 10 bases that match TRBD1. The TCR comes from a woman aged 45-59 years in good health and CMV-seropositive. The encoded CDR3 is CASSPTLIPGQGFRTNEKLFF. At the DNA level, the sequence is TGTGCCAGTAGTCCGACCCTGATACCGGGACAGGGGTTTAGGACTAATGAAAAACTGTTTTTT.